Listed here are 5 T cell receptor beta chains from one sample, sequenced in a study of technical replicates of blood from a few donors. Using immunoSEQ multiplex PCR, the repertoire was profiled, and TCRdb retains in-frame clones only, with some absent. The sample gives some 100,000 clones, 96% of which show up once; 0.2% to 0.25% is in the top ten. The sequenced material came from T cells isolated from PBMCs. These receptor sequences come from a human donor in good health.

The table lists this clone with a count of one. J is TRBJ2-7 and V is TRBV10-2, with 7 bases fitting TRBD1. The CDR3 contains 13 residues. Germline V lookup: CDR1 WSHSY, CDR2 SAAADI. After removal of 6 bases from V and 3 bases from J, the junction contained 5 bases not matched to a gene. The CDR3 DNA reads TGCGCCAGCAGCCTGACAGGGTTCTACGAGCAGTACTTC. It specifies CASSLTGFYEQYF.

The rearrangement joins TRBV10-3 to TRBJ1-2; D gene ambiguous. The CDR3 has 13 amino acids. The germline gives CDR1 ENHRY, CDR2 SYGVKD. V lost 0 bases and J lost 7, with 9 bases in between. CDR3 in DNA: TGTGCCATCAGTGAGTCGCATTCTAGTGGCTACACCTTC. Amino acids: CAISESHSSGYTF.

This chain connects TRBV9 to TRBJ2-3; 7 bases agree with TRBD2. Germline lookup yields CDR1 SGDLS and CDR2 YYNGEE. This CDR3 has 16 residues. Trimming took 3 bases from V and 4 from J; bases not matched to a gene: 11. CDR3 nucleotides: TGTGCCAGCAGCGCGTGGGGAGGGTCAGGCGCAGATACGCAGTATTTT. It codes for CASSAWGGSGADTQYF.

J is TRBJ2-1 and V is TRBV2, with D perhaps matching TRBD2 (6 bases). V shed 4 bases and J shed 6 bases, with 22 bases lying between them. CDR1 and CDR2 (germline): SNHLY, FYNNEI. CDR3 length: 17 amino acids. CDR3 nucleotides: TGTGCCAGCAGTGCACTGGGGGAGGCCCCTCACCCCAATGAGCAGTTCTTC. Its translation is CASSALGEAPHPNEQFF.

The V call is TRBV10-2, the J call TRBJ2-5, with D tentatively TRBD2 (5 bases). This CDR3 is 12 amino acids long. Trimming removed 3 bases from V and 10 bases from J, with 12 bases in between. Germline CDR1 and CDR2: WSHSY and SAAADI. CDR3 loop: CASSDRPGDQYF. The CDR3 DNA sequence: TGCGCCAGCAGTGATCGGCCCGGGGACCAGTACTTC.